A selection of T cell receptor beta chains follows, all from one sample in a study of beta chain features in type 1 diabetes. This table comes from immunoSEQ multiplex PCR, and its TCRdb copy is limited to in-frame clones, with some not included. The sample shows under 250,000 clones, approximately 10% of them seen only once. Sequencing input: central memory CD4+ T cells from blood. The receptors here all came from a man between 18 and 29 years old in good health. CDR3s include the opening cysteine and the closing phenylalanine or tryptophan.

TRBJ2-3	TRBV2	CASKISLSGTDTQYF
TRBJ2-7	TRBV7-2	CASSIGTGVRGQYF
TRBJ1-1	TRBV7-9	CASSFQGNTEAFF
TRBJ2-7	TRBV30	CAWGGQVSYEQYF
TRBJ2-6	TRBV28	CASRLPGSSGANVLTF
TRBJ2-7	TRBV7-9	CASSPGLAGGPYEQYF
TRBJ2-3	TRBV27	CASSLNLESGSPDTQYF
TRBJ2-7	TRBV6-5	CASSPGTTAYEQYF
TRBJ2-7	TRBV5-1	CASSLENYSYEQYF
TRBJ2-5	TRBV15	CATSREPGRYQETQYF
TRBJ2-7	TRBV28	CASSSTGALPEQYF
TRBJ2-7	TRBV30	CAWSVQRTSGRGEQYF
TRBJ2-3	TRBV7-2	CASSLSRNTDTQYF
TRBJ2-7	TRBV18	CASSPGQGFHEQYF
TRBJ1-2	TRBV29-1	CSAGGEGYTF
TRBJ2-7	TRBV5-6	CASSLPEASAYEQYF
TRBJ2-7	TRBV7-8	CASSLASEASYEQYF
TRBJ2-5	TRBV15	CATSRDRTSQETQYF
TRBJ2-1	TRBV5-1	CATSRTSGSHGNEQFF
TRBJ2-1	TRBV4-3	CASSAAAGSFNEQFF
TRBJ2-3	TRBV30	CAWSKQPGGQGTASTDTQYF
TRBJ2-1	TRBV30	CAWSVRKSGRAAEQFF
TRBJ2-3	TRBV6-5	CASTLAGPTDTQYF
TRBJ2-1	TRBV2	CASSRGLPQANEQFF
TRBJ2-5	TRBV18	CASSPARVGETQYF
TRBJ2-2	TRBV7-9	CASSLRLATGELFF
TRBJ1-4	TRBV11-2	CASSLRTATNEKLFF
TRBJ1-5	TRBV19	CARGAVSNQPQHF
TRBJ2-7	TRBV5-1	CASSGAVGSTYEQYF
TRBJ1-4	TRBV5-4	CASSQDRGANEKLFF
TRBJ2-7	TRBV27	CASSLSTDAAYEQYF
TRBJ1-4	TRBV29-1	CSVPGKDNEKLFF
TRBJ2-5	TRBV5-4	CASSLGSSGYQETQYF